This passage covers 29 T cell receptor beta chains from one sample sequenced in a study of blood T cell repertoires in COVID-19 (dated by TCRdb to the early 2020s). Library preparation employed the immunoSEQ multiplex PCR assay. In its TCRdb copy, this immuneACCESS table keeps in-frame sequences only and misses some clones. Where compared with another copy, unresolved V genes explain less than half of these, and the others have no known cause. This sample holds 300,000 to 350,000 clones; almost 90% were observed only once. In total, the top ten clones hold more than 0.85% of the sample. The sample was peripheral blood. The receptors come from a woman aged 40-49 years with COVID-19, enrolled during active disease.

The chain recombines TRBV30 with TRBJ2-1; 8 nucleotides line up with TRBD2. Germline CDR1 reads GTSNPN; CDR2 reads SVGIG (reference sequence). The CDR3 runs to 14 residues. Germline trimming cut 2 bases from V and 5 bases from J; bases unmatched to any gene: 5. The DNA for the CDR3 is TGTGCCTGGAGTAGGACTAGCCGGAACAATGAGCAGTTCTTC. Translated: CAWSRTSRNNEQFF.

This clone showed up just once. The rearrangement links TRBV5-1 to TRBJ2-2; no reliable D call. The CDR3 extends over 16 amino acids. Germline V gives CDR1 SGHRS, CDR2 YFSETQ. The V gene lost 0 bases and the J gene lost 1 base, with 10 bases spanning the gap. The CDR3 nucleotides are TGCGCCAGCAGCTTGGCAGGCACCAAGAACACCGGGGAGCTGTTTTTT. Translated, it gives CASSLAGTKNTGELFF.

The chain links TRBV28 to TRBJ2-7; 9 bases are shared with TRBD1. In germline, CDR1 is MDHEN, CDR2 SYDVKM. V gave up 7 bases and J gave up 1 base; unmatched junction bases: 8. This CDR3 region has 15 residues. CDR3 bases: TGTGCCAGCACCTTGGGACAGGGACTTTCCTACGAGCAGTACTTC. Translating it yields CASTLGQGLSYEQYF.

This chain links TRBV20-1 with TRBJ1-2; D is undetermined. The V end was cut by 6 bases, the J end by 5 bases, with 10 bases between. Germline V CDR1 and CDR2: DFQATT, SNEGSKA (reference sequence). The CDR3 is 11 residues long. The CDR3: CSAEEIYGYTF. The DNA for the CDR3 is TGCAGTGCAGAAGAGATTTATGGCTACACCTTC.

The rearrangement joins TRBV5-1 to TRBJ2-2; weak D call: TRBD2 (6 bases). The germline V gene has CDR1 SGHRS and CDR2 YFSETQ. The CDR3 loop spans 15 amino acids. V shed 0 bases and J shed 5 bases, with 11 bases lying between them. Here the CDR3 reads CASSLGGGGTGELFF. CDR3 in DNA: TGCGCCAGCAGCTTGGGTGGTGGAGGGACCGGGGAGCTGTTTTTT.

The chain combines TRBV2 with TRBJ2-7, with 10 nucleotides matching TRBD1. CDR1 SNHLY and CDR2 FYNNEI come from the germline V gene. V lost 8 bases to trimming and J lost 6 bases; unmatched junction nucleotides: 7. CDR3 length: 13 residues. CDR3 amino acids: CASADRGLSEQYF. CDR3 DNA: TGTGCCAGCGCCGACAGGGGGCTGAGCGAGCAGTACTTC.

CDR3: CASSYDAAGVEQYF. For the CDR3, the DNA is TGTGCCAGCAGTTACGACGCTGCCGGGGTCGAGCAGTACTTC. The chain couples TRBV6-5 to TRBJ2-7; D is perhaps TRBD2 (5 bases). This CDR3 is built from 14 residues. Looked up from germline, CDR1 is MNHEY and CDR2 is SVGAGI. V was trimmed by 2 bases and J by 6 bases, leaving 14 bases between them.

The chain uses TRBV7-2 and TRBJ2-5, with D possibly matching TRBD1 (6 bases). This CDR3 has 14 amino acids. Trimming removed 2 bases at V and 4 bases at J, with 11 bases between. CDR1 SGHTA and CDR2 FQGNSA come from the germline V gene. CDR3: CASSLNRATETQYF. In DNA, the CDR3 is TGTGCCAGCAGCTTAAACAGGGCTACAGAGACCCAGTACTTC. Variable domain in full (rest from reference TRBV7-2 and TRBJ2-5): GAGVSQSPSNKVTEKGKDVELRCDPISGHTALYWYRQSLGQGLEFLIYFQGNSAPDKSGLPSDRFSAERTGGSVSTLTIQRTQQEDSAVYLCASSLNRATETQYFGPGTRLLVL.

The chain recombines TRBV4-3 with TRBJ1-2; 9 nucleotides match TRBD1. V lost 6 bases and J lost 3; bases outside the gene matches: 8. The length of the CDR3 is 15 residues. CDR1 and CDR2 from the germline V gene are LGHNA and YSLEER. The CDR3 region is CASSQTGGIYYGYTF. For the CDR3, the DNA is TGCGCCAGCAGTCAAACAGGGGGCATTTACTATGGCTACACCTTC.

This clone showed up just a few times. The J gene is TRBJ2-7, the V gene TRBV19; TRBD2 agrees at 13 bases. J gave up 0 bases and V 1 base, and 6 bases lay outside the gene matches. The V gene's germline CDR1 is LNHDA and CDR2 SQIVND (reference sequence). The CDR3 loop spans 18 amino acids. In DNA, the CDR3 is TGTGCCAGTAGTATAGCTCTCACTAGCGGGGGGGCCTCCTACGAGCAGTACTTC. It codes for CASSIALTSGGASYEQYF.

DNA for the CDR3: TGCAGCGTTGCAGGCGTGTCGGCAGATACGCAGTATTTT. Translated, it gives CSVAGVSADTQYF. This chain uses TRBV29-1 with TRBJ2-3; the D is unclear. Germline V gene lookup returns CDR1 SQVTM and CDR2 ANQGSEA. The CDR3 is 13 amino acids. Trimming shortened V by 4 bases and J by 4 bases, and 12 bases separated the two germline ends.

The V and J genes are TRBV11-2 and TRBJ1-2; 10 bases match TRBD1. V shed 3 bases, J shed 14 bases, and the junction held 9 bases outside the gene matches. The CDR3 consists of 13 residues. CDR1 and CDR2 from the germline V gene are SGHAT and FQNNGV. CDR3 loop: CASSFGTGVLATF. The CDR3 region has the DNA TGTGCCAGCAGCTTCGGGACAGGGGTCCTCGCGACCTTC. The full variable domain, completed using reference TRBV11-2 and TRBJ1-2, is EAGVAQSPRYKIIEKRQSVAFWCNPISGHATLYWYQQILGQGPKLLIQFQNNGVVDDSQLPKDRFSAERLKGVDSTLKIQPAKLEDSAVYLCASSFGTGVLATFGSGTRLTVV.

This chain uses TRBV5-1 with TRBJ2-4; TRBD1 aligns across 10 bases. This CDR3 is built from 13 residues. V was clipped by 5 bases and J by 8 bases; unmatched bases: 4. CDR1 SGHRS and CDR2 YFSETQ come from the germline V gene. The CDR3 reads CASRTGGADIQYF. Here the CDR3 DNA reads TGCGCCAGCAGGACAGGGGGCGCGGACATTCAGTACTTC.

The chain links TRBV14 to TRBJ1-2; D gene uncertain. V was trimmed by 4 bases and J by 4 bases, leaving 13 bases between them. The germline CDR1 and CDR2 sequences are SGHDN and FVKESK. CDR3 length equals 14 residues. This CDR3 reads CASSPLGEPYGYTF. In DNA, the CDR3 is TGTGCCAGCAGCCCCCTCGGGGAACCCTATGGCTACACCTTC.

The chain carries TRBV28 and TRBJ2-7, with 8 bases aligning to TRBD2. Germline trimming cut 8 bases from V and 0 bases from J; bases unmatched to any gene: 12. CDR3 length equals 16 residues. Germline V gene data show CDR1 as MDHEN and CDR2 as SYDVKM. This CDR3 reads CASQPPGGASSYEQYF. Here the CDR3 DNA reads TGTGCCAGCCAACCCCCGGGGGGGGCTAGCTCCTACGAGCAGTACTTC.

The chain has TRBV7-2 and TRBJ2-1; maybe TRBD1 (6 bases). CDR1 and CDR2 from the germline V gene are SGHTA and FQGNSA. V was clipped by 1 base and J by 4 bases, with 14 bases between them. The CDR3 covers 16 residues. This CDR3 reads CASSLGTAYTYNEQFF. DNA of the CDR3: TGTGCCAGCAGCTTAGGGACAGCCTATACTTACAATGAGCAGTTCTTC. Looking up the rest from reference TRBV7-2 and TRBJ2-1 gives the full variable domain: GAGVSQSPSNKVTEKGKDVELRCDPISGHTALYWYRQSLGQGLEFLIYFQGNSAPDKSGLPSDRFSAERTGGSVSTLTIQRTQQEDSAVYLCASSLGTAYTYNEQFFGPGTRLTVL.

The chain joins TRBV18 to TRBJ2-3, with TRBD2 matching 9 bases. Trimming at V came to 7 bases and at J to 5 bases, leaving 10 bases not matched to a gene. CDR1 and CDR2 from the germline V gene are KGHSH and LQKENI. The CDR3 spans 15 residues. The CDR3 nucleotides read TGTGCCAGCTGGCCTTTAGCGGGAGTACGAGATACGCAGTATTTT. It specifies CASWPLAGVRDTQYF.

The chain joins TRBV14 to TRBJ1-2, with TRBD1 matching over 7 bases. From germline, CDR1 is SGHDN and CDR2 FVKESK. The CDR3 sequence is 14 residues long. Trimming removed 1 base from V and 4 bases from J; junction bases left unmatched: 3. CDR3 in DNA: TGTGCCAGCAGCCAAGTGACAGGGCCCTATGGCTACACCTTC. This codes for CASSQVTGPYGYTF.

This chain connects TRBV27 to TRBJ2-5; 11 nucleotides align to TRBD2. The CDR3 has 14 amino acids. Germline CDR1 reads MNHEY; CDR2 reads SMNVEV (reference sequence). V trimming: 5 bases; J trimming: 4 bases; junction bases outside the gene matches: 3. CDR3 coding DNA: TGTGCCAGCAGTCCCCTAGCGGGAGGAGAGACCCAGTACTTC. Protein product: CASSPLAGGETQYF.

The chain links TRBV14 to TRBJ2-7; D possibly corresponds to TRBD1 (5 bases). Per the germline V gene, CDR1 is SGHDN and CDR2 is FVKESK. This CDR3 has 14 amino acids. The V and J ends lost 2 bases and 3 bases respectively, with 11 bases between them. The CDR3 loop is CASSQIWGGYEQYF. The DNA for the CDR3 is TGTGCCAGCAGCCAAATCTGGGGCGGCTACGAGCAGTACTTC.

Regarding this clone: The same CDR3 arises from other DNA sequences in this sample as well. The CDR3 reads CASSELAGGPDTQYF. CDR3 bases: TGTGCCAGCAGTGAACTAGCGGGAGGGCCAGATACGCAGTATTTT. The genes are TRBV6-1 and TRBJ2-3, with 12 bases matching TRBD2. This CDR3 comprises 15 residues. The junction had 1 base not matched to a gene; V was cut back by 2 bases and J by 4 bases. Germline lookup yields CDR1 MNHNS and CDR2 SASEGT.

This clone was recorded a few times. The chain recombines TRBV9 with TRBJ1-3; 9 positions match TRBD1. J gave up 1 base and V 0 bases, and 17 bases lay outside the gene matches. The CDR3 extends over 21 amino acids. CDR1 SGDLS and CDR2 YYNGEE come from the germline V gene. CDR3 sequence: CASSVVHGGQGNLFSGNTIYF. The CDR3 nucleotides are TGTGCCAGCAGCGTAGTCCACGGGGGACAGGGCAATTTATTTTCTGGAAACACCATATATTTT.

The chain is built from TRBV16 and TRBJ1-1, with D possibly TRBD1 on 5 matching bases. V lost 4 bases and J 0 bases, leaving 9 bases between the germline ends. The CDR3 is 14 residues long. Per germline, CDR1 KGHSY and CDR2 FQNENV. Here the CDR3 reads CASSRQGVNTEAFF. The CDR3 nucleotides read TGTGCCAGCAGCCGTCAAGGGGTGAACACTGAAGCTTTCTTT.

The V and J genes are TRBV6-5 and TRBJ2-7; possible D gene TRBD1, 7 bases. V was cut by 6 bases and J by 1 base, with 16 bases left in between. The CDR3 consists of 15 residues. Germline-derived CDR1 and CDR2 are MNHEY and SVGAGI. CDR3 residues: CASSLNQGGSYEQYF. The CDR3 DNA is TGTGCCAGCAGCTTAAACCAGGGGGGATCCTACGAGCAGTACTTC.

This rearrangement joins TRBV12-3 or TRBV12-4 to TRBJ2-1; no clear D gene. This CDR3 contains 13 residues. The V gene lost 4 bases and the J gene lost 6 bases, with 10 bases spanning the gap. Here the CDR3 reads CASSYLVTNEQFF. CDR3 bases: TGTGCCAGCAGTTACCTAGTTACCAATGAGCAGTTCTTC.

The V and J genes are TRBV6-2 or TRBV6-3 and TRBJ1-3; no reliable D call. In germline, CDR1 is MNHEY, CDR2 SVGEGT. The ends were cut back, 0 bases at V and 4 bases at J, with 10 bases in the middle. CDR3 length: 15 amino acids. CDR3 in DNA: TGTGCCAGCAGTTACTCGGCCTTGGGCGGAAACACCATATATTTT. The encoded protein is CASSYSALGGNTIYF.

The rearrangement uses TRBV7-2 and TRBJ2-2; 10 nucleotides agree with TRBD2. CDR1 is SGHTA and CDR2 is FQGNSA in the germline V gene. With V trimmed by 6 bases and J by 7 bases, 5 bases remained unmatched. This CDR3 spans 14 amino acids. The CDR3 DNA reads TGTGCCAGCAGTCTCAGCGGGGGGGACGGGGAGCTGTTTTTT. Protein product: CASSLSGGDGELFF.

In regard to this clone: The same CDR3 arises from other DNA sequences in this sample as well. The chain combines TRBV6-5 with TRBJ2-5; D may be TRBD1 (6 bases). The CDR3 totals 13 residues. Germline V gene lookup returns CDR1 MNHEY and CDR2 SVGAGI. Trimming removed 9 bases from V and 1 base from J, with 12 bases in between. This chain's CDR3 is CASRRTAQETQYF. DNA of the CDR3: TGTGCCAGTCGCAGGACAGCCCAAGAGACCCAGTACTTC.

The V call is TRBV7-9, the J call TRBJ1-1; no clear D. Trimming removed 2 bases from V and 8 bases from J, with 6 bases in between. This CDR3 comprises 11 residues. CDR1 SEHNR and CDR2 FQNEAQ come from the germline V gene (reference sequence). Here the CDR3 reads CASSLTVEAFF. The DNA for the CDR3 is TGTGCCAGCAGCTTAACAGTGGAAGCTTTCTTT.